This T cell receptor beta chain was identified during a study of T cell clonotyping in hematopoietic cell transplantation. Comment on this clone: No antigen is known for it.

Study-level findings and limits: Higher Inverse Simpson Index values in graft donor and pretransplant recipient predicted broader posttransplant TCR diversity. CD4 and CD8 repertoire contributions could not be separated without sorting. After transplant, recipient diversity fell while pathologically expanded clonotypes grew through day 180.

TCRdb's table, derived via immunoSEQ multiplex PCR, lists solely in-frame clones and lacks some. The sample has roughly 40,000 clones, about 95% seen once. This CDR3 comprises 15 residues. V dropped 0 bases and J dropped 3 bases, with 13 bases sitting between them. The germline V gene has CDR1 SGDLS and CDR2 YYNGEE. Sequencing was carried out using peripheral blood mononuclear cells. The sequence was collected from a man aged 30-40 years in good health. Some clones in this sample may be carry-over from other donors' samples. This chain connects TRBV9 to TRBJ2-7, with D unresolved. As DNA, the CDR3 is TGTGCCAGCAGCGTAGAAGCCAGCGCGGTCTACGAGCAGTACTTC. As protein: CASSVEASAVYEQYF.